What follows are 2 T cell receptor beta chains derived from one specimen sequenced in a study of CD4+ T cells in melanoma. Data came from immunoSEQ multiplex PCR; TCRdb stores just in-frame clones and leaves some out. Of more than 90,000 clones in the sample, about 92% were seen once. Input material: peripheral blood. All receptors come from a human donor with melanoma.

The sample holds a few counts of this clone. The chain joins TRBV6-4 to TRBJ1-6; TRBD1 agrees at 12 bases. Germline V lookup: CDR1 MRHNA, CDR2 SNTAGT. The V and J ends lost 6 bases and 10 bases, in that order; junction bases with no gene match: 4. This CDR3 spans 14 amino acids. DNA of the CDR3: TGTGCCAGCAGGACCGGGACAGGGGGCTCACCCCTCCACTTT. This gives the protein CASRTGTGGSPLHF.

The V call is TRBV7-2, the J call TRBJ2-5; 7 bases fit TRBD2. Germline CDR1 and CDR2: SGHTA and FQGNSA. CDR3 size: 17 residues. The V gene end was trimmed by 5 bases and the J gene end by 1 base; junction bases not matched to a gene: 13. Written as DNA, the CDR3 is TGTGCCAGCAGCAACCACGGAGGGAGGGCCCTCCAAGAGACCCAGTACTTC. Translating it yields CASSNHGGRALQETQYF.